This T cell receptor beta chain appears in the sequencing data of a study of cytomegalovirus exposure and HLA in healthy donors. Study-wide results and limits: Researchers reportedly found TCR beta sequences accurately predicted most subjects' HLA-A and HLA-B alleles. Later analysis showed TCR association rates varying by HLA locus, highest for DRB1 and lowest for HLA-C.

The PCR made use of 60 Vbeta and 13 Jbeta primers. The repertoire was sequenced with immunoSEQ multiplex PCR; TCRdb's copy has only in-frame clones and lacks some. This sample carries 90,000 to 95,000 clones, around 85% of them seen once, and the ten largest clones take roughly 1.3%. Of note for this clone: Its antigen remains unknown.

This clonotype originated in a girl aged 2-10 years in good health and CMV-seropositive. The specimen sequenced was PBMCs.

The CDR3 coding sequence is TGTGCCAGCGCCTCTGAGGTCCGGTACAATGAGCAGTTCTTC. Its translation: CASASEVRYNEQFF. The rearrangement joins TRBV28 to TRBJ2-1; no definite D call. The CDR3 runs to 14 residues. V shed 8 bases and J shed 4 bases, with 15 bases lying between them. Germline-derived CDR1 and CDR2 are MDHEN and SYDVKM.